One and the same sample provided the 27 T cell receptor beta chains below, sequenced in a study of cytomegalovirus exposure and HLA in healthy donors. The PCR used 60 Vbeta and 13 Jbeta primers. Profiling relied on immunoSEQ multiplex PCR, and the TCRdb table lists in-frame clones only, not all of them. The repertoire holds 130,000 to 150,000 clones, with roughly 66% as singletons. The sequencing sample was made of PBMCs. These receptors were taken from a woman aged 18-29 years in good health and CMV-seronegative.

The rearrangement uses TRBV10-3 and TRBJ1-2, with 10 bases lining up with TRBD1. Germline CDR1 ENHRY, CDR2 SYGVKD. This CDR3 contains 15 residues. Trimming cost V 6 bases and J 3 bases; bases outside gene matches: 7. The CDR3 spells CAISNRDRGHYGYTF. As DNA, the CDR3 is TGTGCCATCAGCAACCGGGACAGGGGTCACTATGGCTACACCTTC.

The chain couples TRBV7-8 to TRBJ1-1, with D unresolved. Trimming removed 1 base from V and 3 bases from J, with 18 bases in between. Germline V gene sequence: CDR1 SGHVS, CDR2 FQNEAQ. This CDR3 is built from 17 residues. The CDR3 loop reads CASSLEGSGRPYTEAFF. In DNA form, the CDR3 reads TGTGCCAGCAGCTTAGAAGGATCGGGTAGGCCCTACACTGAAGCTTTCTTT.

This clone showed up just a few times. V usage is TRBV12-5 and J usage is TRBJ2-1, with D perhaps TRBD2 (7 bases). The CDR3 runs 15 residues. The ends were cut back, 3 bases at V and 2 bases at J, with 11 bases in the middle. Per germline, CDR1 LGHNT and CDR2 FRNRAP. CDR3: CASGFAGAPYNEQFF. CDR3 in DNA: TGTGCTAGTGGTTTTGCGGGGGCTCCCTACAATGAGCAGTTCTTC.

This chain connects TRBV7-9 to TRBJ1-1; a weak D match, TRBD1 (6 bases). The CDR3 runs 14 residues. Trimming shortened V by 5 bases and J by 1 base, and 11 bases separated the two germline ends. Looked up from germline, CDR1 is SEHNR and CDR2 is FQNEAQ (reference sequence). The CDR3 DNA follows: TGTGCCAGCAGCCCCGGACAGACGAACACTGAAGCTTTCTTT. This codes for CASSPGQTNTEAFF.

The J gene is TRBJ2-1, the V gene TRBV19, with TRBD2 matching over 11 bases. Germline assignment: CDR1 LNHDA and CDR2 SQIVND (reference sequence). The CDR3 contains 15 residues. The V segment lost 7 bases and the J segment 4 bases; nucleotides outside the gene matches: 6. CDR3 bases: TGTGCCAGTAACCTAGGACTAGCGGGTTACAATGAGCAGTTCTTC. As protein: CASNLGLAGYNEQFF.

This chain connects TRBV4-2 to TRBJ2-5, with 11 bases aligning to TRBD1. J gave up 4 bases and V 3 bases, and 7 bases lay outside the gene matches. This CDR3 is 16 amino acids long. Germline V gene data show CDR1 as LGHNA and CDR2 as YNFKEQ. CDR3 sequence reads: CASSQMGQGEGETQYF. CDR3 nucleotides: TGTGCCAGCAGCCAGATGGGACAGGGGGAGGGAGAGACCCAGTACTTC.

DNA for the CDR3: TGTGCCTGGACTCGGGGGACAGGGTCCTACAATGAGCAGTTCTTC. Protein sequence: CAWTRGTGSYNEQFF. The V and J genes are TRBV30 and TRBJ2-1; 9 nucleotides agree with TRBD1. J gave up 1 base and V 4 bases, and 5 bases lay outside the gene matches. Germline V gene data show CDR1 as GTSNPN and CDR2 as SVGIG (reference sequence). This CDR3 is 15 amino acids long.

The chain combines TRBV7-8 with TRBJ2-3; D might be TRBD2 (6 bases). The CDR3 loop spans 16 amino acids. V was trimmed by 4 bases and J by 5 bases, leaving 19 bases between them. From germline, CDR1 is SGHVS and CDR2 FQNEAQ. CDR3 region: CASSSADAGSLDTQYF. In DNA form, the CDR3 reads TGTGCCAGCAGCTCGGCGGACGCGGGATCCCTAGATACGCAGTATTTT.

The genes are TRBV5-1 and TRBJ2-1; 13 bases agree with TRBD2. With 2 bases clipped from V and 8 bases from J, the junction kept 13 bases outside the gene matches. Germline V gene data show CDR1 as SGHRS and CDR2 as YFSETQ. The CDR3 runs 18 residues. The CDR3 region has the DNA TGCGCCAGCAGCTTAACGCCAGACCGGACTAGCGGGAGCGATGAGCAGTTCTTC. Protein product: CASSLTPDRTSGSDEQFF.

The chain combines TRBV28 with TRBJ2-5; TRBD1 matches 8 bases. V lost 4 bases, J lost 5 bases, and 3 bases stayed unmatched. The CDR3 contains 13 residues. Germline V gives CDR1 MDHEN, CDR2 SYDVKM. The CDR3 DNA sequence: TGTGCCAGCAGTTCCGGACAGGGCGAGACCCAGTACTTC. Translating it yields CASSSGQGETQYF. Filled out from reference TRBV28 and TRBJ2-5, the complete variable domain reads DVKVTQSSRYLVKRTGEKVFLECVQDMDHENMFWYRQDPGLGLRLIYFSYDVKMKEKGDIPEGYSVSREKKERFSLILESASTNQTSMYLCASSSGQGETQYFGPGTRLLVL.

The chain is built from TRBV28 and TRBJ2-3; TRBD1 matches at 11 bases. V gave up 3 bases and J gave up 5 bases; unmatched junction bases: 7. The germline gives CDR1 MDHEN, CDR2 SYDVKM. This CDR3 is 16 amino acids long. In DNA form, the CDR3 reads TGTGCCAGCAGTTTTGGCCGGGACAGGGGGGAAGATACGCAGTATTTT. As protein: CASSFGRDRGEDTQYF. Variable domain in full (rest from reference TRBV28 and TRBJ2-3): DVKVTQSSRYLVKRTGEKVFLECVQDMDHENMFWYRQDPGLGLRLIYFSYDVKMKEKGDIPEGYSVSREKKERFSLILESASTNQTSMYLCASSFGRDRGEDTQYFGPGTRLTVL.

The chain links TRBV11-2 to TRBJ1-1, with 9 bases lining up with TRBD1. The CDR3 length is 16 residues. V was pared by 5 bases and J by 1 base, with 8 bases of the junction left unmatched. CDR1 and CDR2 from the germline V gene are SGHAT and FQNNGV. The CDR3 nucleotides are TGTGCCAGCAGCCCCCGGACAGGGGCGAGGAACACTGAAGCTTTCTTT. It translates to CASSPRTGARNTEAFF.

J is TRBJ2-1 and V is TRBV7-9; TRBD1 is a possible D gene (6 bases). Trimming took 1 base from V and 10 from J, leaving 14 bases between them. This CDR3 region has 14 residues. The germline V gene encodes CDR1 SEHNR and CDR2 FQNEAQ (reference sequence). The CDR3 region is CASSLGQTGIEQFF. The CDR3 DNA reads TGTGCCAGCAGCTTAGGACAAACAGGGATCGAGCAGTTCTTC.

The chain couples TRBV9 to TRBJ1-5; no definite D call. The CDR3 contains 13 residues. Trimming removed 2 bases at V and 3 bases at J, with 6 bases between. Germline V gene data show CDR1 as SGDLS and CDR2 as YYNGEE. The CDR3 DNA follows: TGTGCCAGCAGCGTCGGAGACAATCAGCCCCAGCATTTT. Its protein product is CASSVGDNQPQHF. Full variable domain (missing parts from reference TRBV9 and TRBJ1-5): DSGVTQTPKHLITATGQRVTLRCSPRSGDLSVYWYQQSLDQGLQFLIQYYNGEERAKGNILERFSAQQFPDLHSELNLSSLELGDSALYFCASSVGDNQPQHFGDGTRLSIL.

This clone was recorded only once. V is TRBV5-6 and J is TRBJ1-2; a possible D gene is TRBD1 (5 bases). The V gene lost 1 base and the J gene lost 3 bases, with 13 bases spanning the gap. This CDR3 contains 15 residues. The germline V gene has CDR1 SGHDT and CDR2 YYEEEE. The CDR3 sequence is CASSLPPGTDYGYTF. DNA of the CDR3: TGTGCCAGCAGCTTGCCCCCAGGGACTGACTATGGCTACACCTTC. Together with reference TRBV5-6 and TRBJ1-2, the CDR3 gives the full variable domain: DAGVTQSPTHLIKTRGQQVTLRCSPKSGHDTVSWYQQALGQGPQFIFQYYEEEERQRGNFPDRFSGHQFPNYSSELNVNALLLGDSALYLCASSLPPGTDYGYTFGSGTRLTVV.

The rearrangement joins TRBV18 to TRBJ1-3; a weak D match, TRBD1 (6 bases). Trimming pared 4 bases from V and 4 bases from J, leaving 8 bases between. The CDR3 has 13 residues. Germline V gene data show CDR1 as KGHSH and CDR2 as LQKENI. CDR3 DNA sequence: TGTGCCAGCTCACACGGACAGGGAAACACCATATATTTT. Amino acids: CASSHGQGNTIYF.

The chain uses TRBV11-2 and TRBJ1-4; D might be TRBD1 (6 bases). Germline V CDR1 and CDR2: SGHAT, FQNNGV. Deletions cut 0 bases from V and 7 bases from J, with 9 bases between. CDR3 size: 14 residues. The CDR3 spells CASSLETGFEKLFF. The CDR3 region has the DNA TGTGCCAGCAGCTTAGAAACAGGGTTTGAAAAACTGTTTTTT.

The chain uses TRBV5-4 and TRBJ2-1, with D tentatively TRBD2 (5 bases). This CDR3 has 15 residues. CDR1 SGHNT and CDR2 YYREEE come from the germline V gene (reference sequence). Trimming took off 4 bases at V and 1 base at J, with 12 bases between the two ends. DNA of the CDR3: TGTGCCAGCAGCCTGGACTTAAAATCCTACAATGAGCAGTTCTTC. It encodes CASSLDLKSYNEQFF.

This chain links TRBV7-2 with TRBJ1-1, with 7 bases matching TRBD1. Germline V gene lookup returns CDR1 SGHTA and CDR2 FQGNSA. The CDR3 contains 13 residues. With V trimmed by 5 bases and J by 4 bases, 4 bases remained unmatched. CDR3 sequence (DNA): TGTGCCAGCAGCGTCGGACAGGTCACTGAAGCTTTCTTT. Amino acid sequence: CASSVGQVTEAFF. Using reference TRBV7-2 and TRBJ1-1 for the parts outside the CDR3, the full variable domain is GAGVSQSPSNKVTEKGKDVELRCDPISGHTALYWYRQSLGQGLEFLIYFQGNSAPDKSGLPSDRFSAERTGGSVSTLTIQRTQQEDSAVYLCASSVGQVTEAFFGQGTRLTVV.

The V gene is TRBV7-2, the J gene TRBJ2-1, with 9 nucleotides matching TRBD1. The ends lost 5 bases at V and 4 bases at J; junction bases unmatched: 12. The CDR3 length is 17 residues. CDR1 and CDR2 from the germline V gene are SGHTA and FQGNSA. CDR3 DNA sequence: TGTGCCAGCAGCGCCCAGGGGGGGACAGGGCCTTACAATGAGCAGTTCTTC. This translates into CASSAQGGTGPYNEQFF.

V and J are TRBV18 and TRBJ2-5; D perhaps matches TRBD2 (6 bases). Trimming shortened V by 4 bases and J by 1 base, and 16 bases separated the two germline ends. Germline CDR1 reads KGHSH; CDR2 reads LQKENI. The CDR3 totals 16 residues. The CDR3 DNA follows: TGTGCCAGCTCACAAGGGACTCCTCGGGGCCAAGAGACCCAGTACTTC. Residues: CASSQGTPRGQETQYF.

The rearrangement links TRBV7-9 to TRBJ1-2, with 7 bases lining up with TRBD1. Germline trimming cut 6 bases from V and 4 bases from J; bases unmatched to any gene: 5. Per the germline V gene, CDR1 is SEHNR and CDR2 is FQNEAQ (reference sequence). CDR3 length equals 13 residues. The CDR3 here is CASSTGQFYGYTF. In nucleotides, the CDR3 is TGTGCCAGCAGTACGGGACAGTTCTATGGCTACACCTTC.

A remark on this clone: An end of the junction differs from the germline gene, which may be a read error. The chain couples TRBV7-7 to TRBJ2-7; 11 bases match TRBD2. Germline-derived CDR1 and CDR2 are SSHAT and FNYEAQ (reference sequence). The CDR3 loop spans 15 amino acids. CDR3 in amino acids: CASSPGLAVTYEQYF. The CDR3, as DNA: TGTGCTAGCAGCCCGGGACTAGCGGTTACCTACGAGCAGTACTTC.

V and J are TRBV9 and TRBJ2-1, with 12 bases aligning to TRBD2. The CDR3 runs 18 residues. V gave up 2 bases and J gave up 6 bases; unmatched junction bases: 12. Germline V gene sequence: CDR1 SGDLS, CDR2 YYNGEE. As DNA, the CDR3 is TGTGCCAGCAGCGTCCAAGGTGCTAGCGGGAGGGACATCAATGAGCAGTTCTTC. This gives the protein CASSVQGASGRDINEQFF.

The chain combines TRBV30 with TRBJ2-5; D might be TRBD2 (5 bases). Between the trimmed V and J ends, which lost 2 bases and 5 bases, there was a span of 18 bases. Germline CDR1 reads GTSNPN; CDR2 reads SVGIG (reference sequence). The CDR3 loop spans 15 amino acids. CDR3 nucleotides: TGTGCCTGGAGTATACGCTCGGGGATGAGGGAGACCCAGTACTTC. It yields the protein CAWSIRSGMRETQYF.

V and J are TRBV6-5 and TRBJ1-1, with a tentative D call TRBD1 (6 bases). V shed 7 bases and J shed 3 bases, with 12 bases lying between them. In germline, CDR1 is MNHEY, CDR2 SVGAGI. The CDR3 loop spans 13 amino acids. The CDR3 sequence is CASTQGLDTEAFF. CDR3 nucleotides: TGTGCCAGCACCCAGGGGCTGGACACTGAAGCTTTCTTT.

The chain uses TRBV19 and TRBJ1-2; D is possibly TRBD1 (5 bases). Trimming removed 5 bases at V and 8 bases at J, with 24 bases between. The CDR3 covers 16 residues. Germline loops: CDR1 LNHDA, CDR2 SQIVND (reference sequence). CDR3 in amino acids: CASSPPGGAFSSGYTF. The CDR3 bases are TGTGCCAGTAGTCCCCCCGGGGGAGCATTTTCGAGCGGCTACACCTTC.